This T cell receptor beta chain is from a study of T cells after yellow fever vaccination. Study-level findings and limits: Subsequent booster samples again held most clones from primary vaccination (under 98% CD4, roughly 90% CD8). There was a small share of clonotypes that showed up in both the CD4 and CD8 compartments. In FACS-sorted repertoires, abundant clonotypes from the bulk population could appear as contaminants.

5'RACE template switching added a universal primer site and UMIs to TCR cDNA. TCRdb itself ran the 5' RACE reads through MiXCR, one entry per CDR3 protein. The table has 240,000 or so distinct CDR3 sequences, 6.9% seen once. V dropped 4 bases and J dropped 2; count of bases not matched to a gene: 11. Germline values: CDR1 SGHRS, CDR2 YFSETQ. This CDR3 is built from 19 residues. With respect to this clonotype: Its target is unknown.

This rearrangement joins TRBV5-1 to TRBJ2-1, with TRBD2 matching 14 bases. The TCR originated in a man aged 25 to 40 who received the YFV17D yellow fever vaccine. The specimen was CD4+ T cells sorted from PBMCs, collected 15 days after the yellow fever booster vaccination. The CDR3 nucleotides read TGCGCCAGCAGCCGACAGGGGGGACTAGCGGGAGCAACCTACAATGAGCAGTTCTTC. Translating gives CASSRQGGLAGATYNEQFF.